The 14 T cell receptor beta chains below all came from one sample that was sequenced in a study of glioma-infiltrating T cells after dendritic cell vaccination. Sequencing was performed with immunoSEQ multiplex PCR; in TCRdb, only in-frame clones are kept and a portion is missing. The data show 75,000 to 100,000 clones, around 80% seen once. The specimen comprised blood, sampled before dendritic cell vaccination. These receptors all come from a human donor with glioblastoma.

The V gene is TRBV30, the J gene TRBJ2-7; the match to TRBD1 covers 10 bases. Unmatched junction bases numbered 3, after V lost 2 bases and J lost 5 bases. Germline CDR1 and CDR2: GTSNPN and SVGIG (reference sequence). The CDR3 consists of 13 residues. The CDR3 DNA reads as TGTGCCTGGAGTATGGGGACAGGGGACGAGCAGTACTTC. It encodes CAWSMGTGDEQYF.

This sequence joins TRBV9 and TRBJ2-1; unclear D gene. Trimming pared 0 bases from V and 0 bases from J, leaving 7 bases between. Germline values: CDR1 SGDLS, CDR2 YYNGEE. The CDR3 runs 15 residues. DNA of the CDR3: TGTGCCAGCAGCGTAGATCTCAGCTCCTACAATGAGCAGTTCTTC. This translates into CASSVDLSSYNEQFF.

Regarding this clone: The sample carries other DNA sequences with the same CDR3. This sequence joins TRBV5-1 and TRBJ1-2, with D unclear. Germline V gene lookup returns CDR1 SGHRS and CDR2 YFSETQ. CDR3 length equals 16 residues. Trimming left V 4 bases short and J 2 bases short, with 18 bases between. The DNA for the CDR3 is TGCGCCAGCAGCCCCCTAGGAGGGCTGAGCAACTATGGCTACACCTTC. Translation gives CASSPLGGLSNYGYTF.

J is TRBJ1-2 and V is TRBV2, with TRBD1 matching over 9 bases. This CDR3 has 14 amino acids. J gave up 4 bases and V 6 bases, and 6 bases lay outside the gene matches. CDR1 SNHLY and CDR2 FYNNEI come from the germline V gene. The CDR3, as DNA: TGTGCCAGCAGCTGGACAGGGGAGGGCTATGGCTACACCTTC. Translating it yields CASSWTGEGYGYTF.

The J gene is TRBJ2-3, the V gene TRBV5-4; 15 bases agree with TRBD2. The CDR3 runs to 20 residues. The trim removed 0 bases at V and 0 bases at J, leaving 8 bases unmatched. Germline values: CDR1 SGHNT, CDR2 YYREEE (reference sequence). The CDR3 nucleotides read TGTGCCAGCAGCTTGGGGGGACTAGCGGGGGGTTTGTCTAGCACAGATACGCAGTATTTT. It translates to CASSLGGLAGGLSSTDTQYF.

The V and J genes are TRBV29-1 and TRBJ1-2; 7 positions agree with TRBD1. The length of the CDR3 is 11 residues. With V trimmed by 7 bases and J by 8 bases, 7 bases remained unmatched. Germline CDR1 SQVTM, CDR2 ANQGSEA. CDR3 amino acids: CSGRQGEGYTF. CDR3 nucleotide sequence: TGCAGCGGAAGACAGGGAGAAGGCTACACCTTC.

This clone was recorded a few times. This sequence joins TRBV21-1 and TRBJ2-7; TRBD1, the table's D call, lacks a check against the DNA. TRBV21-1 has pseudogene status. The length of the CDR3 is 14 residues. DNA for the CDR3: TGTGCCAGCAGCCTTGGACAAGAACGCTACGAGCAGTACTTC. Translation: CASSLGQERYEQYF.

This clone was seen a single time. This rearrangement joins TRBV5-1 to TRBJ1-1; D gene unclear. The ends were cut back, 4 bases at V and 4 bases at J, with 17 bases in the middle. The V gene's germline CDR1 is SGHRS and CDR2 YFSETQ. The CDR3 extends over 15 amino acids. CDR3 region: CASSPLGREVTEAFF. The CDR3 bases are TGCGCCAGCAGCCCCCTCGGGAGGGAGGTCACTGAAGCTTTCTTT.

The V call is TRBV27, the J call TRBJ2-7, with a tentative D call TRBD2 (6 bases). Germline V lookup: CDR1 MNHEY, CDR2 SMNVEV (reference sequence). Trimming removed 2 bases from V and 0 bases from J, with 14 bases in between. This CDR3 is 16 amino acids long. CDR3 sequence: CASSLGGLEFSYEQYF. The DNA of the CDR3 is TGTGCCAGCAGTTTAGGGGGACTTGAGTTCTCCTACGAGCAGTACTTC.

This clone has just a few counts. The chain links TRBV2 to TRBJ1-1; TRBD1 aligns across 10 bases. From germline, CDR1 is SNHLY and CDR2 FYNNEI. V lost 6 bases to trimming and J lost 1 base; unmatched junction nucleotides: 8. This CDR3 comprises 16 residues. This chain's CDR3 is CASRDRTGGANTEAFF. CDR3 bases: TGTGCCAGCAGGGATAGGACAGGGGGGGCGAACACTGAAGCTTTCTTT.

The chain joins TRBV6-1 to TRBJ1-5, with D tentatively TRBD1 (5 bases). The CDR3 is 14 amino acids. Germline CDR1 reads MNHNS; CDR2 reads SASEGT. With 9 bases removed from V and 0 bases from J, the gap between germline ends came to 12 bases. As DNA, the CDR3 is TGTGCCAGTCGGCAGGGAAATAGCAATCAGCCCCAGCATTTT. Encoded protein: CASRQGNSNQPQHF.

The table lists this clone with a count of one. The rearrangement links TRBV10-3 to TRBJ2-7; 10 bases agree with TRBD2. The length of the CDR3 is 14 residues. Germline V gene data show CDR1 as ENHRY and CDR2 as SYGVKD. V dropped 5 bases and J dropped 6; count of bases not matched to a gene: 7. The chain's CDR3 is CAISPGLAPSEQYF. The CDR3 DNA is TGTGCCATCAGTCCGGGACTAGCGCCATCCGAGCAGTACTTC.

In its sample, this clone was seen a few times. The chain carries TRBV6-4 and TRBJ2-1; D perhaps matches TRBD2 (5 bases). Trimming took 6 bases from V and 12 from J, leaving 15 bases between them. The germline gives CDR1 MRHNA, CDR2 SNTAGT. This CDR3 is built from 12 residues. CDR3 bases: TGTGCCAGCAGCGTGGGGAGTGGAAGGCAGTTCTTC. This encodes CASSVGSGRQFF.

V usage is TRBV28 and J usage is TRBJ2-1, with a weak D call TRBD1 (5 bases). The V gene's germline CDR1 is MDHEN and CDR2 SYDVKM. The CDR3 length is 14 residues. The V gene lost 2 bases and the J gene lost 6 bases, with 11 bases spanning the gap. The CDR3 DNA sequence: TGTGCCAGCAGTTTAGGGGCATTCGGCAATGAGCAGTTCTTC. Protein product: CASSLGAFGNEQFF.